This TCR beta chain emerged from a study of shared clonotypes between healthy human individuals (dated by TCRdb to the early 2020s). In terms of the full investigation: The cohort comprised a couple of women and a few men aged 18 to 49 years. For each donor, CD4 naive and CD4 memory were each given three plates, CD8 naive was given two plates, and CD8 memory was given one plate. Libraries were prepared and TCR repertoires were sequenced by different laboratories using diverse techniques, in order to increase sequencing depth and limit assay-specific biases. The study deeply sequenced blood TCR repertoires of roughly five healthy adults to estimate repertoire size and the extent of clonotype sharing between individuals. Leukapheresis yielded between about 0.85 and 9 billion PBMCs per donor. Overall results and qualifications from the work: Incomplete sequencing was indicated by rarefaction of sorted-subset datasets, despite the large sequencing depth. The genetic and exposure-history diversity represented was limited by the small number of donors. Larger estimated clonotype richness was generally found for naive subsets than for memory subsets. Pairwise subsampling indicated that sequencing depth was expected to affect the degree of clonotype sharing among donors. Only blood was sampled, and tissue TCR repertoires likely differ from those in blood. When several donors were compared, the shared fraction of clonotypes was about 5% for naive CD4, roughly 3.4% for naive CD8, more than 2% for memory CD4, and around 0.37% for memory CD8. Compared with non-shared clonotypes, clonotypes shared by all four sorted-subset donors had higher generation probabilities.

This clone has a handful of counts. No antigen is known for it. Per-nucleotide qualities are absent, and no much larger clonotype sits a single base away. For CDR1 and CDR2, the germline V gene lists MGHDK and SYGVNS. Counted from cysteine to phenylalanine, this CDR3 has 12 amino acids. Solely the CDR3 DNA is kept, with 36 bases framed from the first base. Deletion took 6 bases off V and 10 bases off J, with a span of 12 bases between the germline ends. Donors were healthy HIV-negative adults with no recently reported acute infections or vaccinations. Every donor was a Caucasian adult residing in Nashville, Tennessee, USA. CD4+ T cells were enriched by magnetic negative selection, after which naive cells were positively selected on CD45RA and the negative fraction was taken as the memory subset. Blood was obtained by leukapheresis, after which PBMCs were separated by Ficoll-Histopaque density gradient centrifugation and cryopreserved in liquid nitrogen vapor phase. Analytical flow cytometry was used to check the purity and quantity of each magnetically sorted T cell population. Genomic DNA was isolated from every sorted fraction and measured by UV absorbance on a Nanodrop 2000c.

Using the deep immunoSEQ assay, TCR CDR3 regions were amplified from genomic DNA by multiplex PCR. For each cell subset, the extracted genomic DNA was distributed evenly across all wells of several immunoSEQ 96-well plates, and each plate served as one replicate. For sorted subsets, approximately 190 ng genomic DNA, equal to 30,000 or so T cell genomes, was loaded into each replicate PCR. Purified libraries were measured with a Qubit 3.0 fluorometer, size-checked on a Bioanalyzer 2100, and measured again with the KAPA Library Quantification kit. Every immunoSEQ 96-well plate was sequenced on a separate single-read 150-cycle Illumina NextSeq 550 flow cell. Per the authors' processing: Because the immunoSEQ output included only junctional sequences and no quality scores, the filtering could not be the same as the filtering used for full-length reads. To assign V/J genes and CDR3, sequences were annotated against IMGT germline references using PyIR, a Python wrapper for IgBLAST v1.9. Reads with weak V/J assignments (E-value above 1e-6), missing CDR3, stop codons, out-of-frame junctions, or ambiguous translated residues were removed. A V3J clonotype was defined by an identical inferred V gene, J gene, and CDR3 amino acid sequence. Percentage overlap between repertoires was computed as shared unique clonotypes divided by the size of the smaller repertoire. RTK rarefaction, the Chao1 estimator, and Recon v2.1 estimates of unobserved clonotypes were used to assess repertoire richness. OLGA was used to compute generation probabilities for all TCRbeta clonotypes that the gDNA method yielded from a few donors. TCRdb re-hosts the immuneACCESS table, in-frame sequences only. Its copies lack some clones; in the studies checked, an unresolved V gene accounts for under half of them, and the cause for the rest is not known. Clonal size and the V and J genes are those of that table, whereas D and trimming came from the DNA. A total of about 1 million clones appear in this sample, around three quarters of them only once. The ten most abundant clones make up approximately 0.5% of the sample.

The sequence links TRBV25-1 to TRBJ1-4; the D gene is not confidently resolved. This receptor was taken from a man aged 18-30 years in good health. Some clones in this sample may be carry-over from other donors' samples. The specimen was memory CD4+ T cells from PBMCs. Read against the paper, the sample's cell subset or site label means: CD45RA-negative fraction. The DNA sequence follows: TGTGCCAGCAGCCTACTGGAGGGAAAACTGTTTTTT. It specifies CASSLLEGKLFF.